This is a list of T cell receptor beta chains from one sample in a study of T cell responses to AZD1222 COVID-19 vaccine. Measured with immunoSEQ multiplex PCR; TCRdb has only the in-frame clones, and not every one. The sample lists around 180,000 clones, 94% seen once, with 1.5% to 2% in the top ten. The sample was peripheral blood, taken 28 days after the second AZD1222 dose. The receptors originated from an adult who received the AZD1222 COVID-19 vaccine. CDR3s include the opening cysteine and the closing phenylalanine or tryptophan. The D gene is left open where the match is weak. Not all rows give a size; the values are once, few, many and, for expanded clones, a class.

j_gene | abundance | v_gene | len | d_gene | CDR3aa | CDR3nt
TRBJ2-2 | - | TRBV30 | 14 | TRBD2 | CAWSRLAVTGELFF | TGTGCCTGGAGTCGGCTAGCGGTCACCGGGGAGCTGTTTTTT
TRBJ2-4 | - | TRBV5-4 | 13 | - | CASSGAGQNIQYF | TGTGCCAGCAGCGGGGCCGGACAAAACATTCAGTACTTC
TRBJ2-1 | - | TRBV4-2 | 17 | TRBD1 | CASSQPAWDRGPGEQFF | TGTGCCAGCAGCCAACCGGCCTGGGACAGGGGGCCAGGGGAGCAGTTCTTC
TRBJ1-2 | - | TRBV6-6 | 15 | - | CASSPQGRVGYGYTF | TGTGCCAGCAGTCCACAAGGTCGGGTTGGCTATGGCTACACCTTC
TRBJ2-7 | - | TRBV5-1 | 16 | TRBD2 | CASSFTPGLAGSEQYF | TGCGCCAGCAGCTTTACACCCGGACTAGCGGGAAGCGAGCAGTACTTC
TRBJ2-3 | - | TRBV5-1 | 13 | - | CASSTRGPNTQYF | TGCGCCAGCAGCACCCGGGGCCCAAATACGCAGTATTTT
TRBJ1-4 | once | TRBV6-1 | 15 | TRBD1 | CASSDQAGGREKLFF | TGTGCCAGCAGTGATCAGGCAGGGGGCCGGGAAAAACTGTTTTTT
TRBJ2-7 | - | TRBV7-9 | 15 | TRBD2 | CATRRAGLAGVEQYF | TGTGCCACTAGAAGAGCCGGACTAGCGGGAGTCGAGCAGTACTTC
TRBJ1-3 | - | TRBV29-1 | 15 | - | CSVEPTRGSGNTIYF | TGCAGCGTGGAACCAACCAGGGGCTCTGGAAACACCATATATTTT
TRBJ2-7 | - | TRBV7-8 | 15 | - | CASSLFSGVTYEQYF | TGTGCCAGCAGCTTATTTTCAGGGGTAACCTACGAGCAGTACTTC